The sample holds one count of the clone carrying this T cell receptor (beta chain). The CDR3 is 17 amino acids. Germline lookup yields CDR1 LNHDA and CDR2 SQIVND (reference sequence). J lost 4 bases, V lost 3 bases, and 8 bases had no gene match. Surgery cases with the highest brain T cell transcript signatures were chosen for sequencing. This specimen comes from a study of brain T cells in children with intractable seizures. Here immunoSEQ multiplex PCR was the method, and the copy in TCRdb shows in-frame clones only, minus some. The data contain 62,000 or so clones, roughly 95% of them singletons. This sequence joins TRBV19 and TRBJ2-1; 11 positions match TRBD2. The specimen was peripheral blood, collected at surgery. The receptor's source is a boy less than two years old with focal cortical dysplasia and intractable seizures. CDR3 nucleotide sequence: TGTGCCAGTAGTATGAATAGTGGACTAGCGGGTTACAATGAGCAGTTCTTC. This codes for CASSMNSGLAGYNEQFF.